This is a list of T cell receptor beta chains from one sample in a study of metastatic and nonmetastatic thyroid tumors. TCRdb reprocessed the PCR reads via MiXCR. The data show about 27,000 clones, 15% seen once. Input material: blood. The receptors originated from a male donor with papillary thyroid cancer or a benign thyroid nodule (not recorded which). Some clones in this sample may be carry-over from other donors' samples. Both conserved end residues are part of each CDR3. D genes are given only for firm matches. Clone size, where shown, is once, few, many, or a class for clones that have expanded.

cdr3_nt cdr3_aa d_call j_call v_call clone_size
TGTGCCAGTAGTACGGACGGCGCGAACACCGGGGAGCTGTTTTTT CASSTDGANTGELFF NA TRBJ2-2 TRBV19 many
TGTGCCAGCAACTCGGGACAGGGCTACAATGAGCAGTTCTTC CASNSGQGYNEQFF TRBD1 TRBJ2-1 TRBV12-3/TRBV12-4 many
TGCAGCGTTGCCACGACATCTGCTAGCAATCAGCCCCAGCATTTT CSVATTSASNQPQHF NA TRBJ1-5 TRBV29-1 many
TGTGCCAGCAGCGCGCCCCCGGGGCTAGCGGGAGATAAGACTAACAATGAGCAGTTCTTC CASSAPPGLAGDKTNNEQFF TRBD2 TRBJ2-1 TRBV9 NA
TGTGCTAGTGGTCCCGAGGGGAATCAGCCCCAGCATTTT CASGPEGNQPQHF NA TRBJ1-5 TRBV12-5 many
TGTGCCAGCAGTGACGACGGTACTTTTTCACCCCTCCACTTT CASSDDGTFSPLHF NA TRBJ1-6 TRBV25-1 many
TGTGCCAGCAGGGAACAGGGCAGAGAGACCCAGTACTTC CASREQGRETQYF NA TRBJ2-5 TRBV2 many
TGTGCCAGTAGTATAGATCAGGGTATTGGCTCGTTTTCCCCTGAAGCTTTCTTT CASSIDQGIGSFSPEAFF NA TRBJ1-1 TRBV11-2 NA
TGTGCCAGCAGCCTGATGGGCCCCATGAACACTGAAGCTTTCTTT CASSLMGPMNTEAFF NA TRBJ1-1 TRBV5-8 many
TGTGCCAGCCACGGACTAGCGGGAGCGGGAGATACGCAGTATTTT CASHGLAGAGDTQYF TRBD2 TRBJ2-3 TRBV18 many
TGTGCCAGCAGACATGGACAGGGGGCGACCTACGAGCAGTACTTC CASRHGQGATYEQYF TRBD1 TRBJ2-7 TRBV11-1 many
TGTGCCAGCAGCTTCGGACAGGGATGGGAAGATACGCAGTATTTT CASSFGQGWEDTQYF TRBD1 TRBJ2-3 TRBV9 many
TGTGCCAGCAGTAATCAACTAGCGGGAGTGGGTGGAGAGCAGTTCTTC CASSNQLAGVGGEQFF TRBD2 TRBJ2-1 TRBV4-2 NA
TGTGCCAGCAGTCGAACCGGGACAGCACGCTACACCTTC CASSRTGTARYTF TRBD1 TRBJ1-2 TRBV6-1 medium-sized
TGTGCCAGCAGCTTAGACCCTAGCGGGGCTCGTGAGCAGTTCTTC CASSLDPSGAREQFF TRBD2 TRBJ2-1 TRBV11-2 many
TGTGCCAGCAATATCGCGGGGGGCCCCTACGAGCAGTACTTC CASNIAGGPYEQYF TRBD2 TRBJ2-7 TRBV6-2/TRBV6-3 NA
TGTGCCAGCAGCTTAAAAGGGCCGGATTGCACAGATACGCAGTATTTT CASSLKGPDCTDTQYF NA TRBJ2-3 TRBV11-3 many
TGCAGTGCTAGTGAACCGGGACACATCCAGAACACTGAAGCTTTCTTT CSASEPGHIQNTEAFF NA TRBJ1-1 TRBV20-1 NA
TGTGCCAGCAGCCGGACAGGGTTTAACACCATATATTTT CASSRTGFNTIYF TRBD1 TRBJ1-3 TRBV7-2 many
TGTGCCAGCCGTCAAACCCCAGGGGTGGTAGCTAGCTATGGCTACACCTTC CASRQTPGVVASYGYTF NA TRBJ1-2 TRBV2 NA
TGTGCCAGCAGCTTATCGAGGACAGGGGATTTTTCACCCCTCCACTTT CASSLSRTGDFSPLHF TRBD1 TRBJ1-6 TRBV5-4 many
TGTGCCAGCAGCGTAAAGGGGGGCACTGAAGCTTTCTTT CASSVKGGTEAFF NA TRBJ1-1 TRBV9 many
TGTGCCAGCATTTTTCCGGCGAATGAGCAGTTCTTC CASIFPANEQFF NA TRBJ2-1 TRBV12-3/TRBV12-4 NA
TGTGCCAGCAGTGGGGACGGCTCGGGGGAGCAGTACTTC CASSGDGSGEQYF NA TRBJ2-7 TRBV2 many
TGTGCCAGCAGCTTGGACAGCAATTCACCCCTCCACTTT CASSLDSNSPLHF NA TRBJ1-6 TRBV9 NA
TGCAGTGCTAGTACAGGGGGCGAGGAAAAACTGTTTTTT CSASTGGEEKLFF TRBD1 TRBJ1-4 TRBV20-1 many
TGTGCCAGCAGCGAAGGAAGTTCACCCCTCCACTTT CASSEGSSPLHF NA TRBJ1-6 TRBV7-9 many
TGTGCCAGCAGCAGACAGGGGGCTAGTGAGCAGTTCTTC CASSRQGASEQFF TRBD1 TRBJ2-1 TRBV6-4 many
TGTGCCAGCAGTTTAGACAGTCTATACGAGCAGTACTTC CASSLDSLYEQYF NA TRBJ2-7 TRBV27 many
TGTGCCACGAACGGACAGGGGAACATTCAGTACTTC CATNGQGNIQYF TRBD1 TRBJ2-4 TRBV2 many
TGTGCCAGCAATCGGGTCGACGATGGCTACACCTTC CASNRVDDGYTF NA TRBJ1-2 TRBV7-9 many
TGTGCCAGCATCCGACAGCAGGCCTATAATTCACCCCTCCACTTT CASIRQQAYNSPLHF NA TRBJ1-6 TRBV6-1 medium-sized
TGCGCCAGCAGCTCCGAATGGGGGGGCATTATCTATGGCTACACCTTC CASSSEWGGIIYGYTF NA TRBJ1-2 TRBV5-1 medium-sized
TGTGCCAGTAGGAGCGGGAGGGGTACCAATGAGCAGTTCTTC CASRSGRGTNEQFF TRBD2 TRBJ2-1 TRBV19 many
TGTGCCGGAGGAGGACAGGTCCTAGAGACCCAGTACTTC CAGGGQVLETQYF TRBD1 TRBJ2-5 TRBV30 NA
TGTGCCAGCAGCCCGTACGGACAGGGGGCCTACGAGCAGTACTTC CASSPYGQGAYEQYF TRBD1 TRBJ2-7 TRBV11-3 many
TGTGCCAGCAGTGACAGGACCTCTGGAAACACCATATATTTT CASSDRTSGNTIYF NA TRBJ1-3 TRBV2 many
TGTGCCAGCAGCTTAGGGCCTTATAATGAAAAACTGTTTTTT CASSLGPYNEKLFF NA TRBJ1-4 TRBV7-6 many
TGCAGTGCTAGAGACTCAGAACAGTTCACCGGAAACACCATATATTTT CSARDSEQFTGNTIYF NA TRBJ1-3 TRBV20-1 few
TGTGCCAGCATTGAGGTCCCCCACTATGTCTACACCTTC CASIEVPHYVYTF NA TRBJ1-2 TRBV6-1 NA
TGTGCCAGCAGCATAACCCCCTCCGGGACGCTGGCCCGACTGTTCTTC CASSITPSGTLARLFF NA TRBJ2-1 TRBV7-3 NA
TGTGCCACAGGACAGGGTAGGGCCGGGGAGCTGTTTTTT CATGQGRAGELFF TRBD1 TRBJ2-2 TRBV24-1 many
TGTGCCAGTAGTAAAACCGGGACAGGGAGCACTGAAGCTTTCTTT CASSKTGTGSTEAFF TRBD1 TRBJ1-1 TRBV19 many
TGTGCCTGGGTCGCGGTTACCTACGAGCAGTACTTC CAWVAVTYEQYF NA TRBJ2-7 TRBV30 NA
TGTGCCAGCATCCCCTTGACTAGCGGGAGTTACGAGCAGTACTTC CASIPLTSGSYEQYF TRBD2 TRBJ2-7 TRBV13 once
TGTGCCAGCACTATCGGGGATTGGTCCTACGAGCAGTACTTC CASTIGDWSYEQYF NA TRBJ2-7 TRBV11-2 many
TGTGCCAGCAGCTCCCGTCGCAATCAGCCCCAGCATTTT CASSSRRNQPQHF NA TRBJ1-5 TRBV11-2 NA
TGTGCCAGCAGTTATTACAGGACAGACAATGAGCAGTTCTTC CASSYYRTDNEQFF NA TRBJ2-1 TRBV6-2/TRBV6-3 NA
TGTGCCAGCAGCTTAGCATCCGGGGGCTACGCGACAGATACGCAGTATTTT CASSLASGGYATDTQYF NA TRBJ2-3 TRBV7-2 many
TGCAGTGCTAGAGACAGTTTTAATTCACCCCTCCACTTT CSARDSFNSPLHF NA TRBJ1-6 TRBV20-1 once
TGCAGTGCTAGCTTCCTGGAGCAGTACTTC CSASFLEQYF NA TRBJ2-7 TRBV20-1 NA
TGTGCCAGCAGCCCCCGGCAGGGTCCCACCCTGAATGGCTACACCTTC CASSPRQGPTLNGYTF NA TRBJ1-2 TRBV14 many
TGTGCCAGCAGTGAGGGACAGGCTGGGCCCCAGCCCCAGCATTTT CASSEGQAGPQPQHF TRBD1 TRBJ1-5 TRBV6-1 many
TGTGCCAGCAGCTTCCCTAAGGACGTTTTAAACACTGAAGCTTTCTTT CASSFPKDVLNTEAFF NA TRBJ1-1 TRBV11-2 many
TGTGCCAGTTCGGACAGAACGAACACCGGGGAGCTGTTTTTT CASSDRTNTGELFF NA TRBJ2-2 TRBV19 many
TGTGCCAGCTGCCCCTCATACGTTCCCGGGGAGCTGTTTTTT CASCPSYVPGELFF NA TRBJ2-2 TRBV6-1 many
TGTGCCAGCAGCGGGGAAACTAGCGGGGGAGCCACTAGCACAGATACGCAGTATTTT CASSGETSGGATSTDTQYF TRBD2 TRBJ2-3 TRBV7-2 many